The 20 T cell receptor beta chains below all came from one sample that was sequenced in a study of T cells in Graves' hyperthyroidism and ophthalmopathy. From RNA transcripts, TCR beta CDR3 regions were amplified. The primer set for the first-round RT-PCR of the TCR CDR3 was HTBI. TCRdb analysed the multiplex PCR reads with MiXCR anew, one entry per CDR3 protein. The profile shows 40,000 to 60,000 distinct CDR3 sequences, roughly 51% of them singletons. Sequences were obtained from peripheral blood or thyroid tissue (not recorded which). These receptors originate from a man between 18 and 35 years old with Graves' hyperthyroidism.

Comment on this clonotype: This may be a read error, as it is one base from a much larger clone. V and J are TRBV15 and TRBJ1-1; D unclear. There are 13 residues in the CDR3. CDR1 and CDR2 from the germline V gene are LNHNV and YYDKDF (reference sequence). The CDR3 region has the DNA TGTGCCAGCAGTTTCAGGCAGAACACTAAAGCTTTCTTT. It translates to CASSFRQNTKAFF.

The J gene is TRBJ2-2, the V gene TRBV2; 8 nucleotides line up with TRBD1. V lost 6 bases and J lost 5; bases outside the gene matches: 11. This CDR3 comprises 16 residues. Germline V gene data show CDR1 as SNHLY and CDR2 as FYNNEI. CDR3 in DNA: TGTGCCAGCAGAGCCATGGGACAGGCCGTAACCGGGGAGCTGTTTTTT. It encodes CASRAMGQAVTGELFF. Combining the CDR3 with reference TRBV2 and TRBJ2-2 gives the whole variable domain EPEVTQTPSHQVTQMGQEVILRCVPISNHLYFYWYRQILGQKVEFLVSFYNNEISEKSEIFDDQFSVERPDGSNFTLKIRSTKLEDSAMYFCASRAMGQAVTGELFFGEGSRLTVL.

This clonotype was recorded many times. The chain joins TRBV5-4 to TRBJ2-7; TRBD1 matches 8 bases. The CDR3 is made up of 15 amino acids. CDR1 is SGHNT, CDR2 YYREEE, per germline (reference sequence). V shed 2 bases, J shed 3 bases, and the junction held 7 bases outside the gene matches. DNA of the CDR3: TGTGCCAGCAGCTTTGGACAGGGCATTCACTACGAGCAGTACTTC. This sequence encodes CASSFGQGIHYEQYF.

To note about this clonotype: The junction departs from germline at one end; a sequencing error may be responsible. The chain couples TRBV7-9 to TRBJ1-1, with 7 bases identical to TRBD1. The V gene's germline CDR1 is SEHNR and CDR2 FQNEAQ (reference sequence). The CDR3 totals 13 residues. Here the CDR3 DNA reads TGTGCCGGCAGCGCCCACGACAGGGATGAGGCTTTCTTT. It specifies CAGSAHDRDEAFF. Looking up the rest from reference TRBV7-9 and TRBJ1-1 gives the full variable domain: DTGVSQNPRHKITKRGQNVTFRCDPISEHNRLYWYRQTLGQGPEFLTYFQNEAQLEKSRLLSDRFSAERPKGSFSTLEIQRTEQGDSAMYLCAGSAHDRDEAFFGQGTRLTVV.

The chain is built from TRBV30 and TRBJ1-2; D may be TRBD1 (6 bases). CDR3 length: 14 amino acids. The V end was cut by 3 bases, the J end by 6 bases, with 17 bases between. Per germline, CDR1 GTSNPN and CDR2 SVGIG (reference sequence). CDR3 nucleotides: TGTGCCTGGAGCATCTATAACGGGGGCAATGGCTACACCTTC. This translates into CAWSIYNGGNGYTF.

V is TRBV6-2 or TRBV6-3 and J is TRBJ2-3; D possibly corresponds to TRBD1 (5 bases). V was trimmed by 4 bases and J by 4 bases, leaving 9 bases between them. In germline, CDR1 is MNHEY, CDR2 SVGEGT. The CDR3 consists of 13 residues. The CDR3 sequence: CASSSTEADTQYF. CDR3 sequence (DNA): TGTGCCAGCAGTTCGACAGAGGCAGATACGCAGTATTTT.

The V gene is TRBV29-1, the J gene TRBJ1-2, with TRBD1 matching over 7 bases. Germline trimming cut 5 bases from V and 0 bases from J; bases unmatched to any gene: 6. Per germline, CDR1 SQVTM and CDR2 ANQGSEA. The CDR3 consists of 14 residues. The CDR3 spells CSVSPGTANYGYTF. The CDR3 bases are TGCAGCGTTTCCCCCGGGACAGCTAACTATGGCTACACCTTC.

This clonotype was seen many times. Mismatch with germline at one junction end may stem from a read error. The chain employs TRBV28 and TRBJ1-6; D unclear. In germline, CDR1 is MDHEN, CDR2 SYDVKM. The CDR3 totals 16 residues. CDR3 region: CASRLTAGSYNSPLHF. The CDR3 DNA follows: TGTGCCAGCAGACTGACGGCCGGCTCCTATAATTCACCCCTCCACTTC.

This clonotype has ten or more counts. The chain links TRBV4-1 to TRBJ1-5, with D hard to call. There are 15 residues in the CDR3. The V and J ends lost 2 bases and 5 bases respectively, with 13 bases between them. Looked up from germline, CDR1 is MGHRA and CDR2 is YSYEKL. The CDR3 spells CASSQRQVYDQPQHF. CDR3 DNA: TGCGCCAGCAGCCAAAGGCAGGTCTACGATCAGCCCCAGCATTTT.

The rearrangement uses TRBV7-2 and TRBJ2-7; TRBD1 matches at 7 bases. Germline assignment: CDR1 SGHTA and CDR2 FQGNSA. The CDR3 extends over 12 amino acids. With V trimmed by 7 bases and J by 4 bases, 4 bases remained unmatched. In nucleotides, the CDR3 is TGTGCCAGCATGGGACAGATTTACGAGCAGTACTTC. Its protein product is CASMGQIYEQYF. Drawing the rest from reference TRBV7-2 and TRBJ2-7, the complete variable domain is GAGVSQSPSNKVTEKGKDVELRCDPISGHTALYWYRQSLGQGLEFLIYFQGNSAPDKSGLPSDRFSAERTGGSVSTLTIQRTQQEDSAVYLCASMGQIYEQYFGPGTRLTVT.

The chain combines TRBV10-2 with TRBJ2-5; TRBD2 aligns across 8 bases. V trimming: 5 bases; J trimming: 2 bases; junction bases outside the gene matches: 13. The CDR3 covers 17 residues. Looked up from germline, CDR1 is WSHSY and CDR2 is SAAADI. The CDR3 DNA reads TGCGCCAGCAGTTACCCTGGGTCTGGCGGGAGGCAAGAGACCCAGTACTTC. Encoded protein: CASSYPGSGGRQETQYF.

This clonotype has ten or more counts. The J gene is TRBJ1-4, the V gene TRBV5-6; D remains unclear. Germline assignment: CDR1 SGHDT and CDR2 YYEEEE. CDR3 length equals 14 residues. The germline V and J ends were trimmed by 3 bases and 0 bases, with 6 bases remaining between them. The CDR3 DNA follows: TGTGCCAGCAGCTCCGGCCCAACTAATGAAAAACTGTTTTTT. Translating it yields CASSSGPTNEKLFF. The full variable domain, its missing parts supplied by reference TRBV5-6 and TRBJ1-4, is DAGVTQSPTHLIKTRGQQVTLRCSPKSGHDTVSWYQQALGQGPQFIFQYYEEEERQRGNFPDRFSGHQFPNYSSELNVNALLLGDSALYLCASSSGPTNEKLFFGSGTQLSVL.

By frequency in the sample, this clonotype is medium-sized. CDR3 bases: TGTGCCAGCAGCCAAATCCGAGGTCTTGAGCCCCAGCATTTT. Protein sequence: CASSQIRGLEPQHF. This chain links TRBV7-2 with TRBJ1-5, with D unclear. V lost 5 bases and J 8 bases, leaving 16 bases between the germline ends. The CDR3 runs to 14 residues. The V gene's germline CDR1 is SGHTA and CDR2 FQGNSA.

This chain joins TRBV20-1 and TRBJ1-1, with D possibly TRBD1 on 5 matching bases. CDR1 is DFQATT, CDR2 SNEGSKA, per germline (reference sequence). The germline V and J ends were trimmed by 7 bases and 1 base, with 19 bases remaining between them. This CDR3 has 15 residues. The CDR3, as DNA: TGCAGTGGGGGGAGGTCGGGCCGCACGAACACTGAAGCTTTCTTT. It specifies CSGGRSGRTNTEAFF.

This chain connects TRBV29-1 to TRBJ2-5; D unresolved. Trimming stripped 2 bases from V and 1 base from J, with 5 bases between. Germline V gives CDR1 SQVTM, CDR2 ANQGSEA. The CDR3 has 12 amino acids. Here the CDR3 reads CSVEKGQETQYF. Here the CDR3 DNA reads TGCAGCGTTGAAAAAGGCCAAGAGACCCAGTACTTC.

This clonotype was detected many times. The chain uses TRBV20-1 and TRBJ2-7; D is uncertain. CDR1 DFQATT and CDR2 SNEGSKA come from the germline V gene (reference sequence). Trimming left V 1 base short and J 3 bases short, with 16 bases between. The CDR3 has 15 amino acids. CDR3 DNA sequence: TGCAGTGCTAGAGCTTCGACAAGGCTAATCTACGAGCAGTACTTC. It encodes CSARASTRLIYEQYF.

About this clonotype: One end of the junction does not line up with germline, which may come from a read error. This chain links TRBV6-2 or TRBV6-3 with TRBJ1-3, with D maybe TRBD1 (5 bases). This CDR3 spans 16 amino acids. The germline V gene encodes CDR1 MNHEY and CDR2 SVGEGT. CDR3 amino acids: CASSGTTFTSGDTIYF. In DNA form, the CDR3 reads TGTGCCAGCAGTGGGACCACGTTCACCTCTGGAGACACCATATATTTT.

This chain links TRBV20-1 with TRBJ2-5; possible D gene TRBD2, 6 bases. The CDR3 runs 14 residues. V dropped 0 bases and J dropped 7 bases, with 15 bases sitting between them. Germline CDR1 DFQATT, CDR2 SNEGSKA (reference sequence). The CDR3 DNA is TGCAGTGCTAGAGACCAGCGGGTCGTTGGGACCCAGTACTTC. The encoded protein is CSARDQRVVGTQYF.

This clonotype was detected ten times or more. The V and J genes are TRBV14 and TRBJ1-6, with TRBD1 as a possible D gene (5 bases). The CDR3 contains 18 residues. Per the germline V gene, CDR1 is SGHDN and CDR2 is FVKESK. V lost 0 bases to trimming and J lost 6 bases, with 18 bases between them. This chain's CDR3 is CASSQDGGFRQPNSPLHF. The CDR3 DNA is TGTGCCAGCAGCCAAGATGGTGGCTTTAGACAGCCTAATTCACCCCTCCACTTT. Using reference TRBV14 and TRBJ1-6 for the parts outside the CDR3, the full variable domain is EAGVTQFPSHSVIEKGQTVTLRCDPISGHDNLYWYRRVMGKEIKFLLHFVKESKQDESGMPNNRFLAERTGGTYSTLKVQPAELEDSGVYFCASSQDGGFRQPNSPLHFGNGTRLTVT.

This clonotype was counted between two and nine times. The rearrangement joins TRBV25-1 to TRBJ1-1; maybe TRBD1 (5 bases). Trimming pared 4 bases from V and 5 bases from J, leaving 14 bases between. CDR3 size: 14 residues. CDR1 and CDR2 (germline): MGHDK, SYGVNS. This CDR3 is CASSAVGGYTEAFF. In nucleotides, the CDR3 is TGTGCCAGCAGTGCCGTGGGGGGGTATACTGAAGCTTTCTTT.